Each of the 29 T cell receptor beta chains below was sequenced from the same sample in a study of blood T cell repertoires in COVID-19. Profiled with immunoSEQ multiplex PCR; TCRdb holds only in-frame clones, not every one. The data contain fewer than 350,000 clones, approximately 83% of them singletons. Sequencing was performed on peripheral blood. These receptor sequences come from a woman aged 25 to 45 who had recovered from COVID-19.

The V gene is TRBV4-3, the J gene TRBJ2-7; the D gene is possibly TRBD1 (6 bases). The CDR3 runs to 16 residues. CDR1 LGHNA and CDR2 YSLEER come from the germline V gene. With 0 bases removed from V and 3 bases from J, the gap between germline ends came to 15 bases. CDR3 DNA sequence: TGCGCCAGCAGCCAAGATACTGCACAGGGCGTCTACGAGCAGTACTTC. It codes for CASSQDTAQGVYEQYF.

The chain recombines TRBV24-1 with TRBJ1-6; D call uncertain. Trimming stripped 5 bases from V and 0 bases from J, with 10 bases between. The CDR3 runs to 16 residues. From germline, CDR1 is KGHDR and CDR2 SFDVKD. CDR3 in amino acids: CATSGGQSSYNSPLHF. In DNA, the CDR3 is TGTGCCACCAGTGGTGGGCAGAGCTCCTATAATTCACCCCTCCACTTT.

In its sample, this clone was seen a few times. This chain's CDR3 is CASSKVVTSGEETQYF. CDR3 sequence (DNA): TGTGCCAGCAGCAAAGTAGTAACTAGCGGGGAAGAGACCCAGTACTTC. The chain joins TRBV21-1 to TRBJ2-5; no check of the table's D call, TRBD2, against the DNA was made. TRBV21-1 is given as a pseudogene. This CDR3 region has 16 residues.

The chain is built from TRBV2 and TRBJ2-7; 9 bases are shared with TRBD2. Trimming removed 2 bases from V and 0 bases from J; junction bases left unmatched: 11. This CDR3 is built from 18 residues. The germline gives CDR1 SNHLY, CDR2 FYNNEI. The CDR3 DNA reads TGTGCCAGCAGTGAATTGCTAGCGGGATACCGCTTCTCCTACGAGCAGTACTTC. It encodes CASSELLAGYRFSYEQYF.

The V call is TRBV5-4, the J call TRBJ1-3; 9 positions match TRBD1. V gave up 3 bases and J gave up 3 bases; unmatched junction bases: 4. The CDR3 is made up of 15 amino acids. In germline, CDR1 is SGHNT, CDR2 YYREEE (reference sequence). In DNA form, the CDR3 reads TGTGCCAGCAGCTCGCGGACAGGGGATGGAAACACCATATATTTT. This translates into CASSSRTGDGNTIYF.

CDR3 DNA sequence: TGTGCCAGCAGTTTATCGAGGGGGAGCTCCTACAATGAGCAGTTCTTC. Encoded protein: CASSLSRGSSYNEQFF. The chain couples TRBV27 to TRBJ2-1; D perhaps matches TRBD1 (6 bases). The V and J ends lost 0 bases and 0 bases respectively, with 9 bases between them. CDR1 is MNHEY and CDR2 is SMNVEV in the germline V gene (reference sequence). CDR3 length: 16 residues.

The chain combines TRBV4-2 with TRBJ2-2, with TRBD2 identical over 8 bases. V shed 2 bases, J shed 7 bases, and the junction held 9 bases outside the gene matches. Germline V gene data show CDR1 as LGHNA and CDR2 as YNFKEQ. The CDR3 covers 16 residues. CDR3 loop: CASSQQRSGDDGELFF. CDR3 sequence (DNA): TGTGCCAGCAGCCAACAACGTAGCGGGGACGACGGGGAGCTGTTTTTT.

Comment on this clone: The junction and the germline gene differ at one end; a read error may be behind it. This chain joins TRBV4-1 and TRBJ2-7; 7 bases are a match to TRBD2. Per germline, CDR1 MGHRA and CDR2 YSYEKL. The CDR3 sequence is 14 residues long. As DNA, the CDR3 is TGCGCCAGCAGCCACCCAGGGACTACCTATGAGCAGTACTTC. This gives the protein CASSHPGTTYEQYF.

This clone was recorded once. The genes are TRBV14 and TRBJ2-5; the D is unclear. V was shortened by 0 bases and J by 7 bases, with 12 bases between the two germline ends. CDR3 length equals 14 residues. Germline loops: CDR1 SGHDN, CDR2 FVKESK. The DNA of the CDR3 is TGTGCCAGCAGCCAAGAGGTCCTCCCCGGGACCCAGTACTTC. It yields the protein CASSQEVLPGTQYF.

V is TRBV27 and J is TRBJ2-2; no reliable D call. Deletions cut 3 bases from V and 8 bases from J, with 7 bases between. The CDR3 loop spans 12 amino acids. Germline values: CDR1 MNHEY, CDR2 SMNVEV (reference sequence). As DNA, the CDR3 is TGTGCCAGCAGTTTCCCTTCTGGGGAGCTGTTTTTT. It specifies CASSFPSGELFF.

Here the CDR3 DNA reads TGTGCCAGCAGCTCCGGGACAGGAAAAGAGACCCAGTACTTC. It encodes CASSSGTGKETQYF. The V call is TRBV7-2, the J call TRBJ2-5; TRBD1 matches at 8 bases. This CDR3 contains 14 residues. Germline-derived CDR1 and CDR2 are SGHTA and FQGNSA. Trimming at V came to 4 bases and at J to 3 bases, leaving 4 bases not matched to a gene.

This clone has just one count. The chain uses TRBV5-1 and TRBJ2-3; the match to TRBD1 covers 8 bases. J lost 1 base, V lost 7 bases, and 5 bases had no gene match. This CDR3 has 14 amino acids. Per germline, CDR1 SGHRS and CDR2 YFSETQ. CDR3 coding DNA: TGCGCCAGCGCGGACAGGGCCCGCACAGATACGCAGTATTTT. It translates to CASADRARTDTQYF.

This sequence joins TRBV19 and TRBJ1-6, with D uncertain. V was cut by 5 bases and J by 1 base, with 15 bases left in between. CDR3 length: 17 amino acids. Per germline, CDR1 LNHDA and CDR2 SQIVND (reference sequence). The CDR3 spells CASSPEAGFSYNSPLHF. Written as DNA, the CDR3 is TGTGCCAGTAGTCCTGAGGCGGGGTTTTCCTATAATTCACCCCTCCACTTT.

In this sample, this clone turned up a few times. The J gene is TRBJ1-2, the V gene TRBV30; 8 nucleotides match TRBD1. The germline CDR1 and CDR2 sequences are GTSNPN and SVGIG (reference sequence). The CDR3 has 13 amino acids. With V trimmed by 4 bases and J by 6 bases, 7 bases remained unmatched. The CDR3 reads CAWNLDREDGYTF. The DNA for the CDR3 is TGTGCCTGGAACTTGGACAGGGAGGATGGCTACACCTTC.

The genes are TRBV27 and TRBJ2-7, with 12 nucleotides matching TRBD1. Germline V gene sequence: CDR1 MNHEY, CDR2 SMNVEV (reference sequence). V was clipped by 5 bases and J by 6 bases; unmatched bases: 8. The CDR3 is 15 amino acids. DNA of the CDR3: TGTGCCAGCAGTGAAGGGACAGGGGGCGTCTCCGAGCAGTACTTC. Its translation: CASSEGTGGVSEQYF.

V gene TRBV27 combines with J gene TRBJ1-3; D is possibly TRBD1 (6 bases). V lost 6 bases to trimming and J lost 4 bases, with 13 bases between them. This CDR3 has 14 residues. Germline V gives CDR1 MNHEY, CDR2 SMNVEV (reference sequence). The CDR3 sequence: CASRPQGSGNTIYF. The CDR3 nucleotides are TGTGCCAGCAGACCCCAGGGGAGCGGAAACACCATATATTTT.

This chain connects TRBV10-3 to TRBJ2-1, with TRBD1 matching 8 bases. This CDR3 region has 12 residues. Germline V lookup: CDR1 ENHRY, CDR2 SYGVKD. The V gene end was trimmed by 6 bases and the J gene end by 8 bases; junction bases not matched to a gene: 3. The CDR3 protein is CAISDRGDEQFF. Written as DNA, the CDR3 is TGTGCCATCAGCGACAGGGGCGATGAGCAGTTCTTC.

This chain links TRBV6-2 or TRBV6-3 with TRBJ2-7; TRBD1 matches 8 bases. The CDR3 is 14 amino acids. Germline V gives CDR1 MNHEY, CDR2 SVGEGT. V shed 3 bases and J 3 bases; nucleotides not matched to a gene: 4. CDR3 residues: CASSYLGQVYEQYF. In nucleotides, the CDR3 is TGTGCCAGCAGTTATTTGGGACAGGTCTACGAGCAGTACTTC.

This chain uses TRBV7-9 with TRBJ2-5; TRBD2 matches at 9 bases. Germline V gives CDR1 SEHNR, CDR2 FQNEAQ (reference sequence). V trimming: 3 bases; J trimming: 5 bases; junction bases outside the gene matches: 7. There are 15 residues in the CDR3. In nucleotides, the CDR3 is TGTGCCAGCAGCTTCGGCGGGGGGGCCCGGGAGACCCAGTACTTC. This codes for CASSFGGGARETQYF.

The rearrangement joins TRBV19 to TRBJ2-7, with D tentatively TRBD2 (5 bases). V was shortened by 8 bases and J by 0 bases, with 14 bases between the two germline ends. The CDR3 consists of 14 residues. Per germline, CDR1 LNHDA and CDR2 SQIVND (reference sequence). CDR3 coding DNA: TGTGCCAGTGGCCTCCTGGGGAGCTCCTACGAGCAGTACTTC. This gives the protein CASGLLGSSYEQYF.

This clone was recorded a few times. The V gene is TRBV12-3 or TRBV12-4, the J gene TRBJ1-5; possibly TRBD1 for D (5 bases). Trimming stripped 6 bases from V and 6 bases from J, with 9 bases between. This CDR3 contains 12 residues. The CDR3 nucleotides read TGTGCCAGCAGGCGGGGGTTTCAGCCCCAGCATTTT. Protein sequence: CASRRGFQPQHF.

The gene calls are TRBV5-1 and TRBJ2-7; D might be TRBD1 (6 bases). V gave up 1 base and J gave up 4 bases, with 9 bases separating them. The CDR3 contains 13 residues. Germline V gene sequence: CDR1 SGHRS, CDR2 YFSETQ. CDR3 DNA sequence: TGCGCCAGCAGCTTGACAGGGATGTACGAGCAGTACTTC. It is translated as CASSLTGMYEQYF.

CDR3 loop: CASSSQLDLADTQYF. DNA of the CDR3: TGTGCCAGCAGCTCCCAACTAGATTTGGCAGATACGCAGTATTTT. This chain uses TRBV5-5 with TRBJ2-3; tentatively, D is TRBD2 (5 bases). The V and J ends lost 3 bases and 4 bases respectively, with 15 bases between them. CDR1 and CDR2 from the germline V gene are SGHKS and YYEKEE (reference sequence). The CDR3 has 15 amino acids.

The V gene is TRBV5-5, the J gene TRBJ1-1, with 9 nucleotides matching TRBD1. Germline CDR1 is SGHKS and CDR2 is YYEKEE (reference sequence). V shed 5 bases, J shed 4 bases, and the junction held 12 bases outside the gene matches. The CDR3 is 16 amino acids. CDR3 DNA sequence: TGTGCCAGCAGTTGGGACAGGGAGGCCTTGGGCACTGAAGCTTTCTTT. Translation: CASSWDREALGTEAFF.

This chain links TRBV3-1 (or the pseudogene TRBV3-2) with TRBJ2-3, with D maybe TRBD2 (6 bases). The V end lost 1 base, the J end lost 4 bases, and 21 bases lay between the germline ends. Germline V gives CDR1 LGHDT, CDR2 YNNKEL (reference sequence). The CDR3 has 18 amino acids. For the CDR3, the DNA is TGTGCCAGCAGCCAAGCGAGTTCGGGACTCGGAGTACCAGATACGCAGTATTTT. Its translation is CASSQASSGLGVPDTQYF.

Concerning this clone: Given a much more abundant clone one base away, this may be a read error. The chain recombines TRBV6-5 with TRBJ1-2; 8 nucleotides match TRBD1. CDR1 is MNHEY and CDR2 is SVGAGI in the germline V gene. CDR3 length: 13 residues. The V segment lost 5 bases and the J segment 3 bases; nucleotides outside the gene matches: 2. This chain's CDR3 is CASSPDRDYGYTF. DNA for the CDR3: TGTGCCAGCAGTCCGGACAGGGACTATGGCTACACCTTC.

The chain couples TRBV25-1 to TRBJ1-6, with 9 bases that match TRBD1. Germline V gene lookup returns CDR1 MGHDK and CDR2 SYGVNS. V lost 1 base, J lost 10 bases, and 2 bases stayed unmatched. The CDR3 runs to 14 residues. For the CDR3, the DNA is TGTGCCAGCAGTGAATGGGACAGGGACTCACCCCTCCACTTT. Its translation is CASSEWDRDSPLHF. The full variable domain, with the rest looked up from reference TRBV25-1 and TRBJ1-6, is EADIYQTPRYLVIGTGKKITLECSQTMGHDKMYWYQQDPGMELHLIHYSYGVNSTEKGDLSSESTVSRIRTEHFPLTLESARPSHTSQYLCASSEWDRDSPLHFGNGTRLTVT.

This clone was detected once. V usage is TRBV11-3 and J usage is TRBJ2-1; 7 positions agree with TRBD2. With 0 bases clipped from V and 3 bases from J, the junction kept 5 bases outside the gene matches. Germline V gene data show CDR1 as SGHNT and CDR2 as YENEEA. The CDR3 runs 16 residues. CDR3 nucleotides: TGTGCCAGCAGCTTAGATGGGCGGGAGAGCTACAATGAGCAGTTCTTC. This encodes CASSLDGRESYNEQFF.

This clone was observed once. The chain links TRBV11-2 to TRBJ1-2; tentative D call: TRBD1 (6 bases). V shed 5 bases and J shed 2 bases, with 18 bases lying between them. Germline CDR1 reads SGHAT; CDR2 reads FQNNGV. This CDR3 spans 16 amino acids. This chain's CDR3 is CASSPDSLRGNYGYTF. CDR3 sequence (DNA): TGTGCCAGCAGCCCCGACTCCTTAAGGGGGAACTATGGCTACACCTTC.